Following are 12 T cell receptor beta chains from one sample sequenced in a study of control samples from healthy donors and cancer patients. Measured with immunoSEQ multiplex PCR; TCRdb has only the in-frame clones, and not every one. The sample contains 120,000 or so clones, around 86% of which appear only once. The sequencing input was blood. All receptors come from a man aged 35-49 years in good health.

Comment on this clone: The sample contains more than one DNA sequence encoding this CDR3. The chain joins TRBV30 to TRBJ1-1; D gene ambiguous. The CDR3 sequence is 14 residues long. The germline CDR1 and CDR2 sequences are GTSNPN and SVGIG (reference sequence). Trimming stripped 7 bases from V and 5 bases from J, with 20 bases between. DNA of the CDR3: TGTGCCTATAGAAAACAGTTGGGGTGGACTGAAGCTTTCTTT. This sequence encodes CAYRKQLGWTEAFF. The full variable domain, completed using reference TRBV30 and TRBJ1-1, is SQTIHQWPATLVQPVGSPLSLECTVEGTSNPNLYWYRQAAGRGLQLLFYSVGIGQISSEVPQNLSASRPQDRQFILSSKKLLLSDSGFYLCAYRKQLGWTEAFFGQGTRLTVV.

CDR3 sequence (DNA): TGTGCCAGCAGCTTAGATTCGGAGATCTACGAGCAGTACTTC. Translation: CASSLDSEIYEQYF. The rearrangement joins TRBV11-3 to TRBJ2-7, with D unresolved. Trimming cost V 0 bases and J 3 bases, with 9 bases left between them. The CDR3 is made up of 14 amino acids. The germline V gene has CDR1 SGHNT and CDR2 YENEEA.

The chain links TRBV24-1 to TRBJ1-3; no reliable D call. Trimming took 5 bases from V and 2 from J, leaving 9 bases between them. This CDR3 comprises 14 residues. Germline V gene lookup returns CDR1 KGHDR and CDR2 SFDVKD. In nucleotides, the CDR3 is TGTGCCACCAGTGCCGGGTCAGCTGGAAACACCATATATTTT. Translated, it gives CATSAGSAGNTIYF.

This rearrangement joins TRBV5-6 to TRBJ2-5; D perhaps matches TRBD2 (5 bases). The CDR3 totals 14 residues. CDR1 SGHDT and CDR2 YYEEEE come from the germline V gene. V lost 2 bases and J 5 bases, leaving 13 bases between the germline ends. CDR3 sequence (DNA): TGTGCCAGCAGCTTTGGGAGCGGCCCGGAGACCCAGTACTTC. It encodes CASSFGSGPETQYF.

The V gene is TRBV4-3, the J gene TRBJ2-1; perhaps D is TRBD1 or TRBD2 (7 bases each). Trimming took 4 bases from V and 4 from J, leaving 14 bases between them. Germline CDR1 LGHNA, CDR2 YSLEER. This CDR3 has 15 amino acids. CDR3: CASSPGGGRYNEQFF. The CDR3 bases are TGCGCCAGCAGCCCAGGGGGGGGGCGGTACAATGAGCAGTTCTTC.

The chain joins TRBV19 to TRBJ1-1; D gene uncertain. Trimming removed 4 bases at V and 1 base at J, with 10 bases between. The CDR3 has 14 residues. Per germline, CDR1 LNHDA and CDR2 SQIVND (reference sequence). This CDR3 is CASSNGFQNTEAFF. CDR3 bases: TGTGCCAGTAGTAATGGTTTTCAGAACACTGAAGCTTTCTTT.

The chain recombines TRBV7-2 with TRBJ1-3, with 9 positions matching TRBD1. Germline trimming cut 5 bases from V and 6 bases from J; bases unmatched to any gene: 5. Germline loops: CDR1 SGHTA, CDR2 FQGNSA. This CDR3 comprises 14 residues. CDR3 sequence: CASSRGQGINTIYF. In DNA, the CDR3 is TGTGCCAGCAGCCGGGGACAGGGTATAAACACCATATATTTT.

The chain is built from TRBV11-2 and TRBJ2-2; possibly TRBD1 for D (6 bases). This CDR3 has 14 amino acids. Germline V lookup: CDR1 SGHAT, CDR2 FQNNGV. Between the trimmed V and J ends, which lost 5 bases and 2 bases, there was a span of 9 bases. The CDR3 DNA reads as TGTGCCAGCAGCGTGGGGGCTAACACCGGGGAGCTGTTTTTT. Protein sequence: CASSVGANTGELFF.

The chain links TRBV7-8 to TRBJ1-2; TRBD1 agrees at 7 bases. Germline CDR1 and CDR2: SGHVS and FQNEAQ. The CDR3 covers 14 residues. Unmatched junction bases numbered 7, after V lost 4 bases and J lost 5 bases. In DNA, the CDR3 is TGTGCCAGCAGCTCATCTCAGGGGGAGTATGGCTACACCTTC. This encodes CASSSSQGEYGYTF.

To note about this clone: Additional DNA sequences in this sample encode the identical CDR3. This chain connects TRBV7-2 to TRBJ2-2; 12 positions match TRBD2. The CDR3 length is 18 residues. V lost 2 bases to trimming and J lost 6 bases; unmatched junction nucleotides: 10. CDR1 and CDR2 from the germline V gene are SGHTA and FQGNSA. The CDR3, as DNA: TGTGCCAGCAGCTTAATCGGTCTAGCGGGGGGGCGTGCCGGGGAGCTGTTTTTT. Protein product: CASSLIGLAGGRAGELFF.

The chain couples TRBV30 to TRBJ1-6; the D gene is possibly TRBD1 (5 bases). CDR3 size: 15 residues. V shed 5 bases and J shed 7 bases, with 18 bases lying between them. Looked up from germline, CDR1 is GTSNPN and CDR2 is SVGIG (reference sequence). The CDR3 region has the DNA TGTGCCTGGGGGGGTATCCCGGTCACGAATTCACCCCTCCACTTT. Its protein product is CAWGGIPVTNSPLHF. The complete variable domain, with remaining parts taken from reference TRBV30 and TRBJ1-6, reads SQTIHQWPATLVQPVGSPLSLECTVEGTSNPNLYWYRQAAGRGLQLLFYSVGIGQISSEVPQNLSASRPQDRQFILSSKKLLLSDSGFYLCAWGGIPVTNSPLHFGNGTRLTVT.

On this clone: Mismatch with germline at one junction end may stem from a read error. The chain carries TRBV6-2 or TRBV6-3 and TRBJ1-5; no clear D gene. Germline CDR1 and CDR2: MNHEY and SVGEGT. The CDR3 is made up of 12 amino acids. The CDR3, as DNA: TGTGCCAGCAGTCCCAGCAGTCAGCCCCAGCATTTT. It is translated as CASSPSSQPQHF.